Below, one TCR beta chain is given with its context. In its sample, this clonotype was seen a few times. Its cognate antigen has yet to be identified. No much larger clone exists at a distance of one base, and base qualities are not known. The library was prepared using 5' RACE. The sequencer was an Illumina HiSeq 2500. A second PCR of roughly 6 to 11 cycles was run with a J-beta primer mix and a sample-barcoded 5' primer. A template-switch 5' adaptor carrying 12 random nucleotides introduced a unique molecular identifier onto each TCR beta cDNA molecule. Each sample yielded at least 2.5 million CDR3-containing paired-end reads. First-strand cDNA synthesis was performed from all RNA using the Mint cDNA synthesis kit, with priming by a TRBC-specific oligonucleotide. After uracil-DNA glycosylase treatment, a first 18-cycle PCR used universal primers M1SS and BC2_uni_R on all cDNA. The source study handled its data this way. Normalization of each sample was performed by random selection of 1 million high-quality reads, each carrying a distinct molecular identifier. Instead of being binned into consensus sequences, reads that shared molecular identifiers were thrown out. CDR3 identification, clonotype clustering and error correction used MiTCR with a Q25 quality threshold and the strictest error-elimination algorithm. Lower-bound total TCR beta diversity was estimated with a nonparametric unseen species model using Euler transformation. Through fastp at Q25 and MiXCR, TCRdb rebuilt clones from the public reads, retaining in-frame beta chains. Every CDR3 protein is listed once, alongside the most common genes and DNA of its rows. These V and J calls are TCRdb output, not the study's own analysis. For this sample there are about a million distinct CDR3 sequences; roughly half appear just once. The top ten hold 20% to 25% of the sample.

The source of the sample is a study of blood T cells in healthy people across ages (dated by TCRdb to 2015 to 2017). Regarding the research as a whole: In model experiments, template switching captured roughly one uniquely barcoded TCR beta cDNA molecule for every two T cells. To track age-related changes in TCR beta repertoire diversity, the study relied on deep sequencing normalized with unique cDNA molecular identifiers. The donors were split into four age groups: young (average 16 years), middle-aged (39), aged (roughly 65) and long-lived (about 82). To avoid experimental bias, donors of different ages were randomly spread across the sequencing lanes. Two additional independent replicas of 1 million unique cDNA reads from the same blood draw were analyzed for two donors (one aged 18 to 29 and one aged 80 or older). What the authors observed across the whole study: As age increased, observed TCR beta diversity per million T cells dropped in a roughly linear way, and a significant reduction was already evident by age 40. The long-lived group showed more naive CD4+ T cells, fewer expanded clones and increased TCR diversity than the aged group, suggesting age selection. Estimates of total diversity based on one million sequenced T cells were considered lower bounds and underestimates. A strong correlation was found between observed TCR beta diversity and the percentage of naive T cells measured by flow cytometry. The CMV infection status of donors was not known, potentially confounding age-related changes in expanded clonotypes. Bulk unsorted PBMC profiling prevented conclusive comparison of naive and antigen-experienced compartments.

Systemically healthy Caucasian individuals from Russia, some 40 in total and aged about 6 to 100 years, were included as donors. Each donor gave approximately 9.4 milliliters of peripheral blood, drawn into EDTA-treated Vacutainer tubes. Ficoll-Paque density-gradient centrifugation was used to isolate PBMCs, with at least 6.5 million per sample. Total RNA was extracted from PBMCs with Trizol reagent, with at least 5.5 micrograms obtained per sample. The percentages of naive CD45RAhigh/CD27high T cells were determined by flow cytometry on a PBMC aliquot from every donor. Sequenced: blood. The TCR originated in an older woman in good health.

The bases read TGTGCCAGCGGAGGGACCGAGACAGTCTACGAGCAGTACTTC. This yields the protein CASGGTETVYEQYF. The sequence joins TRBV7-8 to TRBJ2-7, with a tentative D gene TRBD2 over 6 matching bases. The junction shows trimming of 8 bases on V and 3 bases on J, plus 17 bases between the germline ends. CDR1 SGHVS and CDR2 FQNEAQ were looked up in the germline V gene. From cysteine to phenylalanine, the CDR3 is 14 amino acids long. Left in the record is the CDR3 DNA by itself, 42 bases read in frame from the first base. Reference TRBV7-8 and TRBJ2-7 proteins supply the regions before and after the CDR3; the full variable domain is: GAGVSQSPRYKVAKRGQDVALRCDPISGHVSLFWYQQALGQGPEFLTYFQNEAQLDKSGLPSDRFFAERPEGSVSTLKIQRTQQEDSAVYLCASGGTETVYEQYFGPGTRLTVT.